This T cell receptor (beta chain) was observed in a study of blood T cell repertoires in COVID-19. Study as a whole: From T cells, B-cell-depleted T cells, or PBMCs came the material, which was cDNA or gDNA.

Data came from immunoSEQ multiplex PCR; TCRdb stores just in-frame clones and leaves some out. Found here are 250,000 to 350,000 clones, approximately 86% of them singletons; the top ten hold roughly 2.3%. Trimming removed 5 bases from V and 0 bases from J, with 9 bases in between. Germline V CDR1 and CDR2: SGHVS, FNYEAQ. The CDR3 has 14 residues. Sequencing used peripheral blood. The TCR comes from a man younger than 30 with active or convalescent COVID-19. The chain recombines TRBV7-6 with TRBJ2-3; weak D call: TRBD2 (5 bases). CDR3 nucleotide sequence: TGTGCCAGCAGCCTCACGGGGAGCACAGATACGCAGTATTTT. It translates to CASSLTGSTDTQYF. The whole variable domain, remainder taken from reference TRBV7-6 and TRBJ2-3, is GAGVSQSPRYKVTKRGQDVALRCDPISGHVSLYWYRQALGQGPEFLTYFNYEAQQDKSGLPNDRFSAERPEGSISTLTIQRTEQRDSAMYRCASSLTGSTDTQYFGPGTRLTVL.